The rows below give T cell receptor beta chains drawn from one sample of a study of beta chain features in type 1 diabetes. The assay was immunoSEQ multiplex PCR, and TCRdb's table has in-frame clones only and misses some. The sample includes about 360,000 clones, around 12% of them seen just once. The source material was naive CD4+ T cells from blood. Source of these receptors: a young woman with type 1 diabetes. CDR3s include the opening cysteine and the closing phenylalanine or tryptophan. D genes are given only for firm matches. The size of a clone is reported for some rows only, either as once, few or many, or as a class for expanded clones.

TGTGCCAGTAGTTCCCGGGCTAAGGGGGCCAATCAGCCCCAGCATTTT	CASSSRAKGANQPQHF	TRBV19	TRBJ1-5	.	TRBD1
TGTGCCAGCAGTTTAGCGGCTAGCGGGAGTCGCGAGCAGTACTTC	CASSLAASGSREQYF	TRBV28	TRBJ2-7	.	TRBD2
TGTGCCAGCAGTCGCCCCGGACAGGGTCTTAGTGCGCTGTTTTTT	CASSRPGQGLSALFF	TRBV6-5	TRBJ2-2	.	TRBD1
TGTGCCAGCAGTTTAGGACAGGGGATAGGAGAGCAGTTCTTC	CASSLGQGIGEQFF	TRBV28	TRBJ2-1	.	TRBD1
TGTGCCAGTAGAGACTATAGCAATCAGCCCCAGCATTTT	CASRDYSNQPQHF	TRBV19	TRBJ1-5	.	.
TGTGCCAGCAGCCGAAGGGGCTCTGGGGCCAACGTCCTGACTTTC	CASSRRGSGANVLTF	TRBV4-2	TRBJ2-6	.	.
TGTGCCAGCAGTTTATTCGAGGGCGGCTCTGAAGCTTTCTTT	CASSLFEGGSEAFF	TRBV27	TRBJ1-1	.	.
TGTGCCAGCACCTCGGTGGGGGAGGCGCAGTATTTT	CASTSVGEAQYF	TRBV27	TRBJ2-3	.	.
TGCGCCAGCAGCTCGCGGACTAGCGGCACAGATACGCAGTATTTT	CASSSRTSGTDTQYF	TRBV5-1	TRBJ2-3	few	TRBD2
TGTGCCAGCAGCGTAGATCACAGGGCTCGGGACGAGCAGTACTTC	CASSVDHRARDEQYF	TRBV9	TRBJ2-7	.	.